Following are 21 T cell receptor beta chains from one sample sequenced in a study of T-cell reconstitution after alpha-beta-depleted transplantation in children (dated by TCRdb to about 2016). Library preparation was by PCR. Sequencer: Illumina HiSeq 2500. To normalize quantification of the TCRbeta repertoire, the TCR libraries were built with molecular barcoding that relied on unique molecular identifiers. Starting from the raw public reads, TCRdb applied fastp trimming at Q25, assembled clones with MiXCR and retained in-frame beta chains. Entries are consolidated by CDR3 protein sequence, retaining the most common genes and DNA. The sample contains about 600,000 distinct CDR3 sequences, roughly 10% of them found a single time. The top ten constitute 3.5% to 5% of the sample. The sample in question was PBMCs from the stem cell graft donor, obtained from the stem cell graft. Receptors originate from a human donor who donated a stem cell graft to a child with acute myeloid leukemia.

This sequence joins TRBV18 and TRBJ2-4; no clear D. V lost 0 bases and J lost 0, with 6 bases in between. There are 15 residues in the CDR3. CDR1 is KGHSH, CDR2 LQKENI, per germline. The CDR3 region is CASSPPSLAKNIQYF. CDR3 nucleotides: TGTGCCAGCTCACCACCAAGTTTAGCCAAAAACATTCAGTACTTC.

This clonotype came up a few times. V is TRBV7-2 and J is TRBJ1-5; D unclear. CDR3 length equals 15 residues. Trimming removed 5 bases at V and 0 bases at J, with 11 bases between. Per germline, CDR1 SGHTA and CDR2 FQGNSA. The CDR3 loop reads CASSPETYSNQPQHF. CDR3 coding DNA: TGTGCCAGCAGCCCAGAGACCTATAGCAATCAGCCCCAGCATTTT.

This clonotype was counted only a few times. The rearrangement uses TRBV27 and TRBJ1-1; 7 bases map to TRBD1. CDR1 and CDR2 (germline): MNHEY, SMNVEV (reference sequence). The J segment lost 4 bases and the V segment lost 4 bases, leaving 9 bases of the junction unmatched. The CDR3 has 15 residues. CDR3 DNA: TGTGCCAGCAGTTACGTAGGGGCAGGGGGCACTGAAGCTTTCTTT. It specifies CASSYVGAGGTEAFF.

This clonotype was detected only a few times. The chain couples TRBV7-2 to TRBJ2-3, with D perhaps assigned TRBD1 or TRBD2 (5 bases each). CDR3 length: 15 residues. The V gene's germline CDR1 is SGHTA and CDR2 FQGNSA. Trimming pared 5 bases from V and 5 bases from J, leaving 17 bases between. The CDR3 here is CASSPGASREDTQYF. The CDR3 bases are TGTGCCAGCAGCCCTGGGGCTAGCAGAGAAGATACGCAGTATTTT.

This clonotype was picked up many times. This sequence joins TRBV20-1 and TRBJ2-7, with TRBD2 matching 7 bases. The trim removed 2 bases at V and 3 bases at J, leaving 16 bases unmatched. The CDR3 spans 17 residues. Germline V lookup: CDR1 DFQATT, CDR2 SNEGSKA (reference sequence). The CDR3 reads CSARPLAGREKGYEQYF. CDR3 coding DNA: TGCAGTGCTAGACCCCTTGCGGGGCGGGAGAAAGGCTACGAGCAGTACTTC.

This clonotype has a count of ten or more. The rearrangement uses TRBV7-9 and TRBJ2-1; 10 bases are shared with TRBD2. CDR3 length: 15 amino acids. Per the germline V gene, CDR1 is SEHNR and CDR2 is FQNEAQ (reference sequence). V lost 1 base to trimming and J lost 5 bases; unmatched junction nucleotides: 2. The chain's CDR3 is CASSLVGLADNEQFF. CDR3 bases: TGTGCCAGCAGCTTAGTAGGACTAGCGGACAATGAGCAGTTCTTC.

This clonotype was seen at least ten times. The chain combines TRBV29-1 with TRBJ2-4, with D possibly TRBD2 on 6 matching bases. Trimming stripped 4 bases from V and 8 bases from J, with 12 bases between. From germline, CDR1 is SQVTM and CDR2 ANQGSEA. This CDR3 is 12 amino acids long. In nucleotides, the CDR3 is TGCAGCGTTGCGTGGGAGGTGGACATTCAGTACTTC. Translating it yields CSVAWEVDIQYF.

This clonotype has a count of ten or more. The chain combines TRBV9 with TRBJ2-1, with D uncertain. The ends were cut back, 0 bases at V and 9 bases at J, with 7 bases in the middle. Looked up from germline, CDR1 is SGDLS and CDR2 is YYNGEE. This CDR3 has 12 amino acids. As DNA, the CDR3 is TGTGCCAGCAGCGTAGCAGGTGCTGAGCAGTTCTTC. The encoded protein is CASSVAGAEQFF. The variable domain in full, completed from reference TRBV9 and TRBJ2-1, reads DSGVTQTPKHLITATGQRVTLRCSPRSGDLSVYWYQQSLDQGLQFLIQYYNGEERAKGNILERFSAQQFPDLHSELNLSSLELGDSALYFCASSVAGAEQFFGPGTRLTVL.

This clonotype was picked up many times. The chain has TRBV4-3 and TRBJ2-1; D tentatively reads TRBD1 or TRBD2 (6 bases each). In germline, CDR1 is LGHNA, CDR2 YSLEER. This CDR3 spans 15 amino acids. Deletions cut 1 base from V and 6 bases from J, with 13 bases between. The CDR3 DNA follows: TGCGCCAGCAGCCAAGGTCGGGAGACAGGCAATGAGCAGTTCTTC. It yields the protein CASSQGRETGNEQFF.

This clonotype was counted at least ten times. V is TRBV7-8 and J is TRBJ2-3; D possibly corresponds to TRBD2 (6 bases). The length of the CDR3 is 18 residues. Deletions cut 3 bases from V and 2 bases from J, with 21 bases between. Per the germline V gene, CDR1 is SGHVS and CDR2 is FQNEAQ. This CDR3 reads CASSFIGTYQVPTDTQYF. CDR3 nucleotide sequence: TGTGCCAGCAGCTTCATTGGGACTTACCAAGTCCCCACAGATACGCAGTATTTT.

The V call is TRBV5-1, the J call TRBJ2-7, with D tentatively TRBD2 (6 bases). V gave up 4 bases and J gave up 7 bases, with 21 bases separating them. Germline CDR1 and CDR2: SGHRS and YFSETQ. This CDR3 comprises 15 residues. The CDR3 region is CASSGPGVGLEEQYF. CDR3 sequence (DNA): TGCGCCAGCAGCGGACCGGGAGTGGGGTTGGAAGAGCAGTACTTC. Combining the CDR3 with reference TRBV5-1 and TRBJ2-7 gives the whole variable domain KAGVTQTPRYLIKTRGQQVTLSCSPISGHRSVSWYQQTPGQGLQFLFEYFSETQRNKGNFPGRFSGRQFSNSRSEMNVSTLELGDSALYLCASSGPGVGLEEQYFGPGTRLTVT.

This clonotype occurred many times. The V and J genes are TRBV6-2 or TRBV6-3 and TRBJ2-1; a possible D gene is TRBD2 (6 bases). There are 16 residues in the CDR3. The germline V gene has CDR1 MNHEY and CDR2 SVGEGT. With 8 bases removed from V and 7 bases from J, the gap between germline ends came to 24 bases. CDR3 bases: TGTGCCAGCCCGAGCCCCCGGGGACTTACTTATAATGAGCAGTTCTTC. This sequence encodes CASPSPRGLTYNEQFF.

The CDR3 protein is CASSFLVSGSSGYTF. Here the CDR3 DNA reads TGCGCCAGCAGCTTCCTTGTTTCCGGGTCGAGTGGCTACACCTTC. The gene calls are TRBV5-1 and TRBJ1-2; D remains ambiguous. The germline gives CDR1 SGHRS, CDR2 YFSETQ. Trimming cost V 2 bases and J 7 bases, with 18 bases left between them. CDR3 length equals 15 residues.

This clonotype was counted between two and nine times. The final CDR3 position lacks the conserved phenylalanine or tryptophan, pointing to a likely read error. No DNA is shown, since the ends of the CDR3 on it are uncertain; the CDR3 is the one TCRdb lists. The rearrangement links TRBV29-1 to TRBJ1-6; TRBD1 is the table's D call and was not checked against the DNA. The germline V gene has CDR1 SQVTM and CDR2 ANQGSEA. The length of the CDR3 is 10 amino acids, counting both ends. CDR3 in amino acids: CSASRAQKGY.

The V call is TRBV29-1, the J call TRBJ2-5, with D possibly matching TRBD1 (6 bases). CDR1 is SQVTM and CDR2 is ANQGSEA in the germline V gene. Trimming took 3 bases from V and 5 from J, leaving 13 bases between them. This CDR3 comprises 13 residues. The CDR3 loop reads CSVEEQGRETQYF. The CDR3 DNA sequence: TGCAGCGTTGAGGAACAGGGCCGGGAGACCCAGTACTTC.

The CDR3: CSASAWGGGALYEQYF. The CDR3 DNA sequence: TGCAGTGCTAGCGCTTGGGGCGGCGGGGCCCTCTACGAGCAGTACTTC. The chain joins TRBV20-1 to TRBJ2-7; D possibly corresponds to TRBD2 (6 bases). CDR3 length: 16 amino acids. Trimming took 3 bases from V and 3 from J, leaving 21 bases between them. Per the germline V gene, CDR1 is DFQATT and CDR2 is SNEGSKA (reference sequence).

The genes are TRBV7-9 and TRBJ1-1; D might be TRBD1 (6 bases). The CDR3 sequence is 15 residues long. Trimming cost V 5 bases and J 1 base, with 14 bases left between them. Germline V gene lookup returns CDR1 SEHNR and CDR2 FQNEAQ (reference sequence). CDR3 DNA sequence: TGTGCCAGCAGCGCCTTGGGGGCATCGAACACTGAAGCTTTCTTT. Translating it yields CASSALGASNTEAFF.

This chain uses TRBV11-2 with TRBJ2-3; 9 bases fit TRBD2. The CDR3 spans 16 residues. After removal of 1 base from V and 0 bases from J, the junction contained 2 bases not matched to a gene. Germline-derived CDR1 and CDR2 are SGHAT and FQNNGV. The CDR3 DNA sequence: TGTGCCAGCAGCTTAGGACTAGCGGTTAGCACAGATACGCAGTATTTT. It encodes CASSLGLAVSTDTQYF. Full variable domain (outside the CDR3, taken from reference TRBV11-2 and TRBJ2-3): EAGVAQSPRYKIIEKRQSVAFWCNPISGHATLYWYQQILGQGPKLLIQFQNNGVVDDSQLPKDRFSAERLKGVDSTLKIQPAKLEDSAVYLCASSLGLAVSTDTQYFGPGTRLTVL.

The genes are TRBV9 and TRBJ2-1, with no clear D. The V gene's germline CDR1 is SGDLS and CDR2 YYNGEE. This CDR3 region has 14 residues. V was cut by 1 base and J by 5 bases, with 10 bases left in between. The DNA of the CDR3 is TGTGCCAGCAGCGTATGGAAGGCGAACAATGAGCAGTTCTTC. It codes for CASSVWKANNEQFF.

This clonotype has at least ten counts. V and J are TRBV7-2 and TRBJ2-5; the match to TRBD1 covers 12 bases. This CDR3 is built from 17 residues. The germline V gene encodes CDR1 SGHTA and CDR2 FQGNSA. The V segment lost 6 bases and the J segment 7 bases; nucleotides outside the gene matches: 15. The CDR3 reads CASSSGTGGSARGTQYF. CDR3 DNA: TGTGCCAGCAGTTCCGGGACAGGGGGCTCAGCCAGAGGGACCCAGTACTTC.

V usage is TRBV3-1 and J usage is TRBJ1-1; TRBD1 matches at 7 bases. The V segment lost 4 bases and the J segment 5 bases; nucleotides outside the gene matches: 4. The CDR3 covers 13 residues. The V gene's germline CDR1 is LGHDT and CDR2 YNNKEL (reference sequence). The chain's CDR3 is CASSPRTGTEAFF. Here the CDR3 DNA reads TGTGCCAGCAGCCCGCGGACAGGTACTGAAGCTTTCTTT.